This T cell receptor (beta chain) stems from a study of Ad26.COV2.S vaccination and SARS-CoV-2 variants. Background on the study: Ad26.COV2.S was injected intramuscularly once or twice, 56 days apart. Study-level points and caveats: People given the vaccine had a wider spike-specific TCR breadth than placebo recipients did. Recipients of either vaccine or placebo displayed similar breadth of non-spike TCRs.

This CDR3 region has 17 residues. The germline CDR1 and CDR2 sequences are LNHDA and SQIVND (reference sequence). The trim removed 5 bases at V and 2 bases at J, leaving 7 bases unmatched. To note about this clone: Its antigen is unknown.

Profiled with immunoSEQ multiplex PCR; TCRdb holds only in-frame clones, not every one. This table holds roughly 460,000 clones, 89% found once. As for treatment: around 19 received Ad26.COV2.S at low or high dose, single or two shots; about 5 received placebo; per-sample allocation not given. Samples analyzed were those drawn on day 63 after the first vaccine or placebo injection. The material was peripheral blood, obtained in a trial of Ad26.COV2.S vaccine versus placebo. V is TRBV19 and J is TRBJ2-1; 12 bases line up with TRBD2. The clonotype comes from a person aged 18-65 years who received the Ad26.COV2.S COVID-19 vaccine or a placebo. This chain's CDR3 is CASSPSASGRAYNEQFF. The CDR3 nucleotides read TGTGCCAGTAGTCCCTCTGCTAGCGGGAGGGCCTACAATGAGCAGTTCTTC.